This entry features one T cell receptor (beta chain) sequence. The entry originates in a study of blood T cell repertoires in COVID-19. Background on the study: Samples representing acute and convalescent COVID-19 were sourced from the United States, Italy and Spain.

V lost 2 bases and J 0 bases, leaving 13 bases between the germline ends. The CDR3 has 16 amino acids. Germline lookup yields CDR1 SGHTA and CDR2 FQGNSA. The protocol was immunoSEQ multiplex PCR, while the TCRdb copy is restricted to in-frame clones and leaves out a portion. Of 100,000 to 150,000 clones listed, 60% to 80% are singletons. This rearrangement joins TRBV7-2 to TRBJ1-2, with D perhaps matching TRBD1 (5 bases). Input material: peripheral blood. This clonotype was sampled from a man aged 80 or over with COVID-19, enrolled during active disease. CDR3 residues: CASSLIPGQANYGYTF. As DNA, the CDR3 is TGTGCCAGCAGCTTAATCCCTGGACAAGCTAACTATGGCTACACCTTC.